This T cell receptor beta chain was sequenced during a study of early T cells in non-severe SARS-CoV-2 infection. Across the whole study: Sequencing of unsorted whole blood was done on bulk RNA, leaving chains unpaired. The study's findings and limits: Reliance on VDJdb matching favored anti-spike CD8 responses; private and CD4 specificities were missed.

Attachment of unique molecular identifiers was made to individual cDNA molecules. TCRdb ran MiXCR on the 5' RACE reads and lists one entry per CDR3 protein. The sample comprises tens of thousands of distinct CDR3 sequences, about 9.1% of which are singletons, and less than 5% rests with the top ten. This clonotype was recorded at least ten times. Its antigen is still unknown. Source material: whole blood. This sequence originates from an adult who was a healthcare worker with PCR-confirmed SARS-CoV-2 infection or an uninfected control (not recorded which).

Written as DNA, the CDR3 is TGCAGTGCTAGTACCTCTGGGGGGGGCACTGAAGCTTTCTTT. It codes for CSASTSGGGTEAFF. The J gene is TRBJ1-1, the V gene TRBV20-1, with D tentatively TRBD1 (5 bases). V lost 3 bases, J lost 4 bases, and 15 bases lay in between. The CDR3 spans 14 residues. The germline CDR1 and CDR2 sequences are DFQATT and SNEGSKA (reference sequence).